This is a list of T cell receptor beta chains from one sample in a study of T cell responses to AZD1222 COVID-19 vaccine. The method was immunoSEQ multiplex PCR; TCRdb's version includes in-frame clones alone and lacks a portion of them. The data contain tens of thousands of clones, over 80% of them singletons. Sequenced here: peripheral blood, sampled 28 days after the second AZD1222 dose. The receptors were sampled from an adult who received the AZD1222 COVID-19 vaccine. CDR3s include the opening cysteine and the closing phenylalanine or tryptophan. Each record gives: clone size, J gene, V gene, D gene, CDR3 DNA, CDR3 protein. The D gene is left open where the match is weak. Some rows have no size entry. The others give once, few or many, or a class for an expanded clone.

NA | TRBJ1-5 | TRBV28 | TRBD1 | TGTGCCAGCAGGGTACAGGGGAGCGATCAGCCCCAGCATTTT | CASRVQGSDQPQHF
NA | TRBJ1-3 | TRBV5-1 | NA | TGCGCCAGCAGCTTAACAAGGGAAAGGAACACCATATATTTT | CASSLTRERNTIYF
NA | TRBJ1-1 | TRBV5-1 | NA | TGCGCCAGCAGCTTGAGGGTTGGGGGTGGGAACACTGAAGCTTTCTTT | CASSLRVGGGNTEAFF
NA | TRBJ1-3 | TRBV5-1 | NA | TGCGCCAGCAGCTTCGCGGGCACCATATATTTT | CASSFAGTIYF
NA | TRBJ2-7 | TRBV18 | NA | TGTGCCAGCTCACCAAGGACCGCAGGGGTCAGCTCCTACGAGCAGTACTTC | CASSPRTAGVSSYEQYF
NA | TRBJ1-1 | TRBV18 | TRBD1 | TGTGCCAGCTCCCCGTCCCGGACAGGCGTCACTGAAGCTTTCTTT | CASSPSRTGVTEAFF
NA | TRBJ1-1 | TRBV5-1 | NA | TGCGCCAGCAGCTTGGAGGGAGTCGCTGAAGCTTTCTTT | CASSLEGVAEAFF
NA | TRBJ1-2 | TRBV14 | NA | TGTGCCAGCAGCCCAAAGGGACTGAACTATGGCTACACCTTC | CASSPKGLNYGYTF
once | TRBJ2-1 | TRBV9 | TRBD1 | TGTGCCAGCAGCGTAGCTCAGGACAGGGTCAATGAGCAGTTCTTC | CASSVAQDRVNEQFF
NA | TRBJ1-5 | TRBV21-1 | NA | TGTGCCAGCAGCATAGCCTCGCAGGCCCAGCATTTT | CASSIASQAQHF
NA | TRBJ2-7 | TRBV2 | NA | TGTGCCACCCACAGGGTTCCCTTCGAGCAGTACTTC | CATHRVPFEQYF
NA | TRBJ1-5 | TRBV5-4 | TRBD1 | TGTGCCAGCAGCCCGGGACAGGGGTTCGATCAGCCCCAGCATTTT | CASSPGQGFDQPQHF
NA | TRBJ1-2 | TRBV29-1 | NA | TGCAGCGTTGGGAACCCGGTGGGGGCTAACTATGGCTACACCTTC | CSVGNPVGANYGYTF
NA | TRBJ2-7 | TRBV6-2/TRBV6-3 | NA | TGTGCCAGCAGCACAGGGACGGCCTACGAGCAGTACTTC | CASSTGTAYEQYF
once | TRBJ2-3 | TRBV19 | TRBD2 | TGTGCCAGTAGTATAAAGACCCCCTGGGGGGGTACGCAGTATTTT | CASSIKTPWGGTQYF
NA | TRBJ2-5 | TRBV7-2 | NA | TGTGCCAGCAGCTTATGGCAGGGTCGGGAGACCCAGTACTTC | CASSLWQGRETQYF
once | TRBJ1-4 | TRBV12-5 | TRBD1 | TGTGCTAGTGGACCCGGGACAGGGAATGAAAAACTGTTTTTT | CASGPGTGNEKLFF
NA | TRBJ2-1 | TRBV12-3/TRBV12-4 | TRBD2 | TGTGCCAGCAGTATCGGGACTAGCGGTGAGCAGTTCTTC | CASSIGTSGEQFF
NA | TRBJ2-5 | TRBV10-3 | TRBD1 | TGTGCCATCAGGAAGGGACAGGGTGGAGAGACCCAGTACTTC | CAIRKGQGGETQYF
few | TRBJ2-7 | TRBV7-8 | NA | TGTGCCAGCAGCTTAGCTGTGGATTACGAGCAGTACTTC | CASSLAVDYEQYF
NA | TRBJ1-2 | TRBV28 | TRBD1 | TGTGCCAGCAGCCTGGGACAGCGAAAGTATGGCTACACCTTC | CASSLGQRKYGYTF
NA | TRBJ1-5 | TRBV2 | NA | TGTGCCAGCAGTGAGTGGCAGGGGCTGGATCAGCCCCAGCATTTT | CASSEWQGLDQPQHF
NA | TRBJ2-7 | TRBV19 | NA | TGTGCCAGCGGGAATCGAGGCGAGCAGTACTTC | CASGNRGEQYF
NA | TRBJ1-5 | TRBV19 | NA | TGTGCCAGTAGTGCCGCGGGTCAGCCCCAGCATTTT | CASSAAGQPQHF
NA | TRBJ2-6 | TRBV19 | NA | TGTGCCAGTAGCACCAGGGGAATAAACTCTGGGGCCAACGTCCTGACTTTC | CASSTRGINSGANVLTF
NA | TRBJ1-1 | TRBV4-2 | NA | TGTGCCAGCAGCCAAGAGGGCCGGGCTAGCTCTTGGGACACTGAAGCTTTCTTT | CASSQEGRASSWDTEAFF
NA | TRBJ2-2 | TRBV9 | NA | TGTGCCAGTGCTGATGTGAACACCGGGGAGCTGTTTTTT | CASADVNTGELFF
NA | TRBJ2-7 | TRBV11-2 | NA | TGTGCCAGCAGCCTCGGGATTTTGGTCGAACACCCATCCTTC | CASSLGILVEHPSF
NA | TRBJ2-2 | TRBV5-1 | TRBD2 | TGCGCCAGCAGCTGGACTAGCGGGGGGAACACCGGGGAGCTGTTTTTT | CASSWTSGGNTGELFF
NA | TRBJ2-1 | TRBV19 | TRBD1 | TGTGCCAGTACCCGGGACAGGGGGAAGGATGAGCAGTTCTTC | CASTRDRGKDEQFF
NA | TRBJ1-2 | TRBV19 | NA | TGTGCCAGTAGTATTCGGCCCAGCCCCCACTATGGCTACACCTTC | CASSIRPSPHYGYTF
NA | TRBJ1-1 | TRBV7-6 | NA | TGTGCCAGCAGCTTAGCTGGTCGGGGTGCAGGACCCATGAACACTGAAGCTTTCTTT | CASSLAGRGAGPMNTEAFF
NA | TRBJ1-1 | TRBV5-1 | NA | TGCGCCAGCAGCTTGACAGTGAACACTGAAGCTTTCTTT | CASSLTVNTEAFF
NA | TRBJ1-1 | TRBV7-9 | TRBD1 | TGTGCCAGCAGCTTAACCGGGACAGGGGCGGTGGGTGAAGCTTTCTTT | CASSLTGTGAVGEAFF
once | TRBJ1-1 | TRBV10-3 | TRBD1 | TGTGCCATCAGTGAGTCAGGGGGCAGAGTGAACACTGAAGCTTTCTTT | CAISESGGRVNTEAFF
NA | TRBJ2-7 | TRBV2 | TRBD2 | TGTGCCAGCAAAAATCCCGGGACTAGCGGGAGACTTTCCTACGAGCAGTACTTC | CASKNPGTSGRLSYEQYF
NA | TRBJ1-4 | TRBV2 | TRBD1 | TGTGCCAGCAGGGACAGGGTAACTGAAAAACTGTTTTTT | CASRDRVTEKLFF